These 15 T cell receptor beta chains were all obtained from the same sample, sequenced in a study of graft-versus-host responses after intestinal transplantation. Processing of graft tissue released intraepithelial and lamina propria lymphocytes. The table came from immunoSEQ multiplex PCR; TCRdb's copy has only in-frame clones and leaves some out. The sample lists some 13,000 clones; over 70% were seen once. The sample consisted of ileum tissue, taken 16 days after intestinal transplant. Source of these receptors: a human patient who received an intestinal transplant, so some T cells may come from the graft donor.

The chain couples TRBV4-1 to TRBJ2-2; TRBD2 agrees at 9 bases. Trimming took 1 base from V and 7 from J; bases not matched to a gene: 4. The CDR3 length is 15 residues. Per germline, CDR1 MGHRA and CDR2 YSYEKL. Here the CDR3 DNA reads TGCGCCAGCAGCCAAGTCCAGCGGGGGGTCGGGGAGCTGTTTTTT. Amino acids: CASSQVQRGVGELFF.

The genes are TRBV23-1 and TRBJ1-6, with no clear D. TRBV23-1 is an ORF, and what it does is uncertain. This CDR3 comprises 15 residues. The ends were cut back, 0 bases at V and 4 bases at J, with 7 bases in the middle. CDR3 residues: CASSQSCSYNSPLHF. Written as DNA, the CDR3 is TGCGCCAGCAGTCAATCTTGCAGTTATAATTCACCCCTCCACTTT.

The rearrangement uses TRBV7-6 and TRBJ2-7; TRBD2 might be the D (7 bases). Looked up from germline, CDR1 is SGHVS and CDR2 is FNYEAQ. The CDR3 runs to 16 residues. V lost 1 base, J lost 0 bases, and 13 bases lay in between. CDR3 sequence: CASSLEGGTLSYEQYF. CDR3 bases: TGTGCCAGCAGCTTAGAGGGGGGGACCCTCTCCTACGAGCAGTACTTC.

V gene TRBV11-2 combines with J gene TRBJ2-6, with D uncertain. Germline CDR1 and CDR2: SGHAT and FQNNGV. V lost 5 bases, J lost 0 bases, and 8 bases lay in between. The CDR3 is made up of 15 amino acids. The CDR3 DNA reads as TGTGCCAGCAGCCAGTGGAGCTCTGGGGCCAACGTCCTGACTTTC. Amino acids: CASSQWSSGANVLTF.

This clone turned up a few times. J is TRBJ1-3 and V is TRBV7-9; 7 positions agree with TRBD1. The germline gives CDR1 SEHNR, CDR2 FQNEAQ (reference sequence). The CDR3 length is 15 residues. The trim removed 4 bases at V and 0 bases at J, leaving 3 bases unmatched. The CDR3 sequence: CASSSDRVSGNTIYF. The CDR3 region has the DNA TGTGCCAGCAGCTCAGACAGGGTCTCTGGAAACACCATATATTTT.

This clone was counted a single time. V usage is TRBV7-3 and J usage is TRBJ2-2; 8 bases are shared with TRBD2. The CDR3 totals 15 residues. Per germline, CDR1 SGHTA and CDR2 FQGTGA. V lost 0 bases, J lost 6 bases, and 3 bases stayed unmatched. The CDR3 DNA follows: TGTGCCAGCAGCTTAACTAGCGGGACCCCCGGGGAGCTGTTTTTT. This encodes CASSLTSGTPGELFF.

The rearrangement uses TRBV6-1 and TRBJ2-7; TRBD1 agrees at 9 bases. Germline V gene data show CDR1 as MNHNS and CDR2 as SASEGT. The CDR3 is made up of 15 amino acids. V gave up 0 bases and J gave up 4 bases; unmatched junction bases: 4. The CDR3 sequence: CASSEAPQGAYEQYF. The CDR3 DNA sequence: TGTGCCAGCAGTGAAGCTCCACAGGGGGCTTACGAGCAGTACTTC.

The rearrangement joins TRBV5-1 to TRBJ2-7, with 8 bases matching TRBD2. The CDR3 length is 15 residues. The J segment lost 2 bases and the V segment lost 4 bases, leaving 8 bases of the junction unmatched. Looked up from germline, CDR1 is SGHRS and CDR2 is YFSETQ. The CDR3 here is CASSIRTSSPYEQYF. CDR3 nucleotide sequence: TGCGCCAGCAGCATACGGACTAGCAGCCCCTACGAGCAGTACTTC.

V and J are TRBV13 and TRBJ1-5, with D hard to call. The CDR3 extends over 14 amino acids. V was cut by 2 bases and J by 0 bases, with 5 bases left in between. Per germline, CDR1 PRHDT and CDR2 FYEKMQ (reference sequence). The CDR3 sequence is CASSLSGSNQPQHF. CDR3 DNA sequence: TGTGCCAGCAGCTTATCCGGTAGCAATCAGCCCCAGCATTTT.

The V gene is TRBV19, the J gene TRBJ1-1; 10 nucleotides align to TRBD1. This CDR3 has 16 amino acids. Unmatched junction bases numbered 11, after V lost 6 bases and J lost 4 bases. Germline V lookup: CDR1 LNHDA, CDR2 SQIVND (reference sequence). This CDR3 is CASRRQGAGGGTEAFF. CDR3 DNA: TGTGCCAGTAGGAGACAGGGGGCAGGAGGCGGCACTGAAGCTTTCTTT.

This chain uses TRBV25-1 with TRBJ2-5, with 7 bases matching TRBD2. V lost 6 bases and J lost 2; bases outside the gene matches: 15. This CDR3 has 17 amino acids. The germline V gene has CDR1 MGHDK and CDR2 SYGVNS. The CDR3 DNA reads TGTGCCAGCAGCCCCCCCTGGCGGGAGACCTCTCAAGAGACCCAGTACTTC. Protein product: CASSPPWRETSQETQYF.

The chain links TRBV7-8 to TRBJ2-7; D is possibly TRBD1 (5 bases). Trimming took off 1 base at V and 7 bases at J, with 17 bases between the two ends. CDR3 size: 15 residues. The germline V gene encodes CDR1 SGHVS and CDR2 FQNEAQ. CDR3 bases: TGTGCCAGCAGCTTAGACTGGGGCCCCTTCAGAGAGCAGTACTTC. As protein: CASSLDWGPFREQYF. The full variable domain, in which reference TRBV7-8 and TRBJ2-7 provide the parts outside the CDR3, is GAGVSQSPRYKVAKRGQDVALRCDPISGHVSLFWYQQALGQGPEFLTYFQNEAQLDKSGLPSDRFFAERPEGSVSTLKIQRTQQEDSAVYLCASSLDWGPFREQYFGPGTRLTVT.

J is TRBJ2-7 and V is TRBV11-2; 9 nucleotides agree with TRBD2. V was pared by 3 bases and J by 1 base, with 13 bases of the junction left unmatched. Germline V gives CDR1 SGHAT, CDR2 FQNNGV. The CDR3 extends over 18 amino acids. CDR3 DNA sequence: TGTGCCAGCAGCTTTGCCCAGGGCCCGCTAGCGGGGTCCTACGAGCAGTACTTC. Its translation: CASSFAQGPLAGSYEQYF.

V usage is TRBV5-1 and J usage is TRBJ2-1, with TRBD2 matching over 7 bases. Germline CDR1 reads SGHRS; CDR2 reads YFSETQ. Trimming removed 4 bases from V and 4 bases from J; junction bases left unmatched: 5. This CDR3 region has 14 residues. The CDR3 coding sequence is TGCGCCAGCAGCATACTAGCGTCTTACAATGAGCAGTTCTTC. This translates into CASSILASYNEQFF.

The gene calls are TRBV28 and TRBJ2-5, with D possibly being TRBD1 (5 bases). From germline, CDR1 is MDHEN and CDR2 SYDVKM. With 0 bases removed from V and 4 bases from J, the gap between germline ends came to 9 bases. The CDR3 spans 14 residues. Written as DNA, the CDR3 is TGTGCCAGCAGTTTATGGGGTAGGGGAGAGACCCAGTACTTC. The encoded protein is CASSLWGRGETQYF.